This entry lists 8 T cell receptor beta chains sequenced from one sample in a study of shared clonotypes between healthy human individuals. Profiled with immunoSEQ multiplex PCR; TCRdb holds only in-frame clones, not every one. This table holds approximately 2,000,000 clones, around 90% found once. The sequenced material came from naive CD4+ T cells from PBMCs. The subset is: CD45RA+ positively selected. Receptor source: a man aged 18 to 29 in good health. Some clones in this sample may be carry-over from other donors' samples.

The chain uses TRBV7-2 and TRBJ1-1, with 9 bases aligning to TRBD1. V was clipped by 6 bases and J by 5 bases; unmatched bases: 7. The CDR3 is 14 amino acids. The germline V gene encodes CDR1 SGHTA and CDR2 FQGNSA. The CDR3 loop is CASSRRQGGTEAFF. The CDR3 DNA follows: TGTGCCAGCAGTCGGAGACAGGGGGGGACTGAAGCTTTCTTT.

V gene TRBV7-2 combines with J gene TRBJ2-4; 8 nucleotides line up with TRBD1. Germline V gene lookup returns CDR1 SGHTA and CDR2 FQGNSA. With 5 bases clipped from V and 7 bases from J, the junction kept 10 bases outside the gene matches. The CDR3 contains 15 residues. The CDR3 coding sequence is TGTGCCAGCAGCCCACGGACAGGGTCTTCCAACATTCAGTACTTC. It is translated as CASSPRTGSSNIQYF.

The chain recombines TRBV5-1 with TRBJ1-4, with 9 positions matching TRBD1. Trimming took 0 bases from V and 8 from J; bases not matched to a gene: 8. Germline CDR1 and CDR2: SGHRS and YFSETQ. CDR3 length equals 16 residues. In nucleotides, the CDR3 is TGCGCCAGCAGCTTGGGAACAGGGGGCCTCCGGGAAAAACTGTTTTTT. This translates into CASSLGTGGLREKLFF.

The chain recombines TRBV15 with TRBJ1-5; TRBD1 matches 10 bases. J was trimmed by 5 bases and V by 0 bases; bases with no gene match: 4. Germline values: CDR1 LNHNV, CDR2 YYDKDF (reference sequence). The CDR3 loop spans 16 amino acids. The CDR3 region has the DNA TGTGCCACCAGCAGAGATGGACAGGGGGTTGATCAGCCCCAGCATTTT. Its protein product is CATSRDGQGVDQPQHF.

J is TRBJ1-1 and V is TRBV29-1; no reliable D call. V lost 1 base and J lost 0, with 15 bases in between. Germline V gene sequence: CDR1 SQVTM, CDR2 ANQGSEA. CDR3 length equals 16 residues. CDR3 protein: CSVEGLFRTMNTEAFF. CDR3 DNA: TGCAGCGTTGAAGGACTATTTAGGACTATGAACACTGAAGCTTTCTTT. Based on the CDR3 plus reference TRBV29-1 and TRBJ1-1, the full variable domain is SAVISQKPSRDICQRGTSLTIQCQVDSQVTMMFWYRQQPGQSLTLIATANQGSEATYESGFVIDKFPISRPNLTFSTLTVSNMSPEDSSIYLCSVEGLFRTMNTEAFFGQGTRLTVV.

The chain is built from TRBV18 and TRBJ2-7; maybe TRBD2 (6 bases). The CDR3 loop spans 15 amino acids. Germline V gene lookup returns CDR1 KGHSH and CDR2 LQKENI. V lost 3 bases and J lost 1, with 13 bases in between. CDR3 DNA sequence: TGTGCCAGCTCACCCGAAGCGGGTAGTTCCTACGAGCAGTACTTC. It encodes CASSPEAGSSYEQYF.

This rearrangement joins TRBV28 to TRBJ1-1; maybe TRBD1 (6 bases). Trimming took 4 bases from V and 0 from J, leaving 12 bases between them. This CDR3 contains 15 residues. CDR1 is MDHEN, CDR2 SYDVKM, per germline. The CDR3 region has the DNA TGTGCCAGCAGTTGGGGGGCGCTTATGAACACTGAAGCTTTCTTT. It translates to CASSWGALMNTEAFF.

CDR3 residues: CASTRAREGPYNEQFF. In nucleotides, the CDR3 is TGTGCCAGCACCCGGGCACGGGAGGGCCCCTACAATGAGCAGTTCTTC. The V and J genes are TRBV7-9 and TRBJ2-1, with 8 bases fitting TRBD2. Losses at the gene ends were 7 bases for V and 2 bases for J; bases not matched to a gene: 10. In germline, CDR1 is SEHNR, CDR2 FQNEAQ (reference sequence). This CDR3 region has 16 residues.